The following is a T cell receptor beta chain sequence with its context. This clonotype was seen many times. What antigen it recognizes has not been identified. The input lacks base qualities; no much larger clone sits a single base away. V gives up 10 bases and J gives up 13 bases, and the segment between their germline ends measures 25 bases. Looking up the germline V gene (reference sequence) yields CDR1 MNHEY and CDR2 SMNVEV. Including the terminal cysteine and phenylalanine, the CDR3 comprises 14 residues. Left in the record is the CDR3 DNA by itself, 42 bases read in frame from the first base. The library was built by means of 5' RACE. Instrument on record: NextSeq 500. To allow correction of PCR and sequencing errors, the TCR library protocol tagged every TCR cDNA molecule with a unique molecular identifier. For the original study's pipeline: TCR identification, UMI-based error correction and CDR3 extraction were all carried out with Decombinator tools. TCRs above a frequency of 2 per 1,000, corresponding to the top 1% of the tumor frequency distribution, were defined as expanded. Rényi diversity was computed with the R vegan package after subsampling each repertoire 100 times to 5,000 TCRs. CDR3 similarity networks were built from amino acid triplet string-kernel similarity, with CDR3s being connected when pairwise similarity was above 0.82. TCRdb reran the public reads through fastp at Q25 and MiXCR, keeping productive beta chains. CDR3 protein sequences are deduplicated, and each keeps its most common genes and DNA. The V and J calls shown here were made by TCRdb, not taken from the authors' results. Here the sample has tens of thousands of distinct CDR3 sequences; about an eighth occur a single time. Of the sample, approximately 39% is held by the ten largest clones.

The data are from a study of spatial heterogeneity in lung cancer (dated by TCRdb to between 2018 and 2021). Study-wide context: More beta-chain than alpha-chain transcripts were consistently detected, likely reflecting higher beta-chain transcript abundance. In the raw uncorrected reads, each unique combination of TCR and UMI appeared more than ten times on average. TCR alpha and beta repertoires were quantitatively compared across multiple tumor regions, matched nontumor lung and blood in non-small cell lung cancer. At surgery, fewer than 250 tumor regions, approximately 64 matched nontumor lung samples and some 54 PBMC samples were TCR-sequenced for both alpha and beta chains. Nonsynonymous mutation counts, determined by whole-exome sequencing of tumor tissue, were related to features of the TCR repertoire. Summary of the overall study and its limitations: Ubiquitous expanded tumor TCRs were found in blood more often at tumor resection than at routine follow-up. Confirming at a functional level the hypothesis that regional TCRs recognize regional mutations was considered to require additional single-cell paired TCR alpha and beta sequencing.

The time point label, read with the paper, signifies: sample taken at primary tumor resection. Donors were some 78 patients with early-stage, untreated non-small cell lung cancer from the lung TRACERx cohort. Without any cell sorting, TCR sequencing was performed on whole RNA extracted either from tumor and nontumor lung tissue or from cryopreserved PBMC samples. Only patients with enough RNA available from two or more tumor regions were chosen for TCR sequencing. The source of this sequence is a male donor with early-stage non-small cell lung cancer. The V and J segments used are TRBV27 and TRBJ1-4; a tentative D match to TRBD1 spans 5 bases. The sequenced sample was PBMCs, obtained at surgery. The CDR3 amino acid sequence is: CATRSPGRNLPLFF. At the DNA level, the sequence is TGTGCCACCCGATCACCGGGACGGAACCTTCCACTGTTTTTT. Supplemented by the reference TRBV27 and TRBJ1-4 proteins around the CDR3, the complete variable domain is EAQVTQNPRYLITVTGKKLTVTCSQNMNHEYMSWYRQDPGLGLRQIYYSMNVEVTDKGDVPEGYKVSRKEKRNFPLILESPSPNQTSLYFCATRSPGRNLPLFFGSGTQLSVL.